This T cell receptor beta chain was profiled in a study of cytomegalovirus exposure and HLA in healthy donors. Study-wide context: Unique TCRs numbering approximately 80 million, obtained from HLA-typed donors, made up an early data release. Overall study findings and caveats: According to a later analysis, most TCR beta chains associated with CMV appeared HLA-restricted. About 87% or about 30% of the time was how often most TCR beta V segments were productive, according to an earlier analysis.

Though nominally healthy at sampling, donors likely had unrecorded immune exposures. The CDR3 sequence is 15 residues long. The V gene's germline CDR1 is LNHDA and CDR2 SQIVND (reference sequence). Trimming left V 7 bases short and J 3 bases short, with 18 bases between. The PCR employed 60 Vbeta primers together with 13 Jbeta primers. Clones were sequenced by immunoSEQ multiplex PCR, and TCRdb holds only the in-frame ones, with some missing. The data show some 81,000 clones, 65% to 80% seen once. Turning to this clone: Its antigen is undetermined.

The origin of this receptor is a woman aged 40 to 50 in good health and CMV-seropositive. The sample was PBMCs. V and J are TRBV19 and TRBJ1-1; the D gene is possibly TRBD1 (6 bases). The CDR3 sequence is CASIPGRGKDTEAFF. CDR3 nucleotides: TGTGCCAGTATTCCCGGTAGGGGGAAAGACACTGAAGCTTTCTTT. Looking up the rest from reference TRBV19 and TRBJ1-1 gives the full variable domain: DGGITQSPKYLFRKEGQNVTLSCEQNLNHDAMYWYRQDPGQGLRLIYYSQIVNDFQKGDIAEGYSVSREKKESFPLTVTSAQKNPTAFYLCASIPGRGKDTEAFFGQGTRLTVV.